The present entry profiles one T cell receptor beta chain with its context. CDR3 length equals 18 residues. Germline-derived CDR1 and CDR2 are SGHTA and FQGNSA. V was trimmed by 5 bases and J by 1 base, leaving 21 bases between them. Per the study methods: Reference gene primer amplification in the assay estimated nucleated cell counts. TCRdb keeps only in-frame clones here, not all; method: immunoSEQ multiplex PCR. V, J and clone size are those of that table, while D and trimming were read from the DNA. The table lists roughly 100,000 clones, approximately 79% of them singletons. This record comes from a study of blood T cell repertoires in COVID-19.

The chain joins TRBV7-2 to TRBJ2-4; D perhaps matches TRBD1 (6 bases). Sequences were obtained from peripheral blood. This TCR came from a woman of 80 years or more with active or convalescent COVID-19. CDR3 in DNA: TGTGCCAGCAGCCTGCAACCTTACAGGGTTGGGGCCAAAAACATTCAGTACTTC. Translating it yields CASSLQPYRVGAKNIQYF.